This passage covers 19 T cell receptor beta chains from one sample sequenced in a study of blood T cell repertoires in COVID-19. TCRdb's table, derived via immunoSEQ multiplex PCR, lists solely in-frame clones and lacks some. This sample carries a few hundred thousand clones, approximately 87% of them seen once, and the ten largest clones take 1.5% to 2.5%. Sequencing was carried out using PBMCs or T cells enriched from blood (not recorded which). All receptors come from a man aged 40-49 years in a cohort exposed to, infected with or recovered from COVID-19 (not recorded which).

The J gene is TRBJ2-7, the V gene TRBV25-1; 10 bases match TRBD1. Germline assignment: CDR1 MGHDK and CDR2 SYGVNS. The CDR3 has 18 residues. Germline trimming cut 2 bases from V and 6 bases from J; bases unmatched to any gene: 16. CDR3 coding DNA: TGTGCCAGCAGTGAACACAGCCTTGGGACAGGGGACGTATCCGAGCAGTACTTC. Protein: CASSEHSLGTGDVSEQYF.

The rearrangement joins TRBV7-6 to TRBJ1-5, with a weak D call TRBD1 (5 bases). V shed 5 bases and J shed 0 bases, with 8 bases lying between them. CDR1 SGHVS and CDR2 FNYEAQ come from the germline V gene. The CDR3 extends over 14 amino acids. The CDR3 reads CASSRGFSNQPQHF. The CDR3 coding sequence is TGTGCCAGCAGCAGGGGCTTTAGCAATCAGCCCCAGCATTTT. Together with reference TRBV7-6 and TRBJ1-5, the CDR3 gives the full variable domain: GAGVSQSPRYKVTKRGQDVALRCDPISGHVSLYWYRQALGQGPEFLTYFNYEAQQDKSGLPNDRFSAERPEGSISTLTIQRTEQRDSAMYRCASSRGFSNQPQHFGDGTRLSIL.

This rearrangement joins TRBV5-6 to TRBJ2-2; 8 bases are shared with TRBD1. Germline values: CDR1 SGHDT, CDR2 YYEEEE. V lost 4 bases and J lost 6; bases outside the gene matches: 14. The CDR3 totals 17 residues. The CDR3 coding sequence is TGTGCCAGCAGCCCAAGGAAGACAGGGGCGATCGCCGGGGAGCTGTTTTTT. Its protein is CASSPRKTGAIAGELFF.

V is TRBV5-6 and J is TRBJ1-2, with 8 bases identical to TRBD1. The CDR3 has 14 amino acids. The V gene end was trimmed by 0 bases and the J gene end by 8 bases; junction bases not matched to a gene: 6. The V gene's germline CDR1 is SGHDT and CDR2 YYEEEE. The CDR3 sequence is CASSLGQGARGYTF. CDR3 coding DNA: TGTGCCAGCAGCTTGGGGCAGGGGGCGCGCGGCTACACCTTC. The variable domain in full, completed from reference TRBV5-6 and TRBJ1-2, reads DAGVTQSPTHLIKTRGQQVTLRCSPKSGHDTVSWYQQALGQGPQFIFQYYEEEERQRGNFPDRFSGHQFPNYSSELNVNALLLGDSALYLCASSLGQGARGYTFGSGTRLTVV.

This clone was picked up one time. V and J are TRBV7-8 and TRBJ1-3; TRBD1 might be the D (5 bases). Trimming cost V 5 bases and J 3 bases, with 14 bases left between them. The CDR3 length is 15 residues. The germline V gene has CDR1 SGHVS and CDR2 FQNEAQ. CDR3 loop: CASSQNAGIGNTIYF. In nucleotides, the CDR3 is TGTGCCAGCAGCCAGAATGCAGGGATTGGAAACACCATATATTTT.

This chain uses TRBV12-5 with TRBJ2-3; D gene unclear. The V end was cut by 5 bases, the J end by 5 bases, with 11 bases between. This CDR3 has 13 amino acids. Germline CDR1 reads LGHNT; CDR2 reads FRNRAP. CDR3 region: CASGPPPGDTQYF. The CDR3 DNA is TGTGCTAGTGGTCCGCCACCCGGAGATACGCAGTATTTT.

The chain links TRBV28 to TRBJ1-2; D not certain. The germline V gene encodes CDR1 MDHEN and CDR2 SYDVKM. The CDR3 runs to 14 residues. V was cut by 1 base and J by 0 bases, with 6 bases left in between. This chain's CDR3 is CASSLLAANYGYTF. The CDR3 DNA sequence: TGTGCCAGCAGTTTATTGGCCGCTAACTATGGCTACACCTTC.

The genes are TRBV28 and TRBJ2-7; 7 bases map to TRBD2. With 5 bases clipped from V and 2 bases from J, the junction kept 6 bases outside the gene matches. The germline V gene has CDR1 MDHEN and CDR2 SYDVKM. The CDR3 consists of 14 residues. The DNA for the CDR3 is TGTGCCAGCAGTGTGGGGGGGATACCCTACGAGCAGTACTTC. This codes for CASSVGGIPYEQYF.

This clone was recorded only once. The genes are TRBV10-3 and TRBJ1-2; perhaps TRBD1 as D (6 bases). Germline CDR1 ENHRY, CDR2 SYGVKD. V was pared by 10 bases and J by 2 bases, with 17 bases between. This CDR3 comprises 14 residues. DNA for the CDR3: TGTGCCACCCCCGCCGGGGACAAGAACTATGGCTACACCTTC. This gives the protein CATPAGDKNYGYTF.

The V and J genes are TRBV9 and TRBJ2-7, with a weak D call TRBD2 (5 bases). The CDR3 contains 15 residues. V was trimmed by 0 bases and J by 4 bases, leaving 14 bases between them. Germline CDR1 is SGDLS and CDR2 is YYNGEE. The CDR3 DNA is TGTGCCAGCAGCGTAGTTGGTGAGGGTTCTTACGAGCAGTACTTC. It yields the protein CASSVVGEGSYEQYF.

This chain uses TRBV7-9 with TRBJ2-7, with D possibly TRBD2 on 5 matching bases. Germline V gene sequence: CDR1 SEHNR, CDR2 FQNEAQ (reference sequence). CDR3 size: 15 residues. Trimming pared 5 bases from V and 1 base from J, leaving 15 bases between. CDR3 loop: CASSRLGSASYEQYF. CDR3 nucleotides: TGTGCCAGCAGCAGACTGGGGAGTGCGTCCTACGAGCAGTACTTC.

V gene TRBV27 combines with J gene TRBJ2-2, with 10 positions matching TRBD1. Germline assignment: CDR1 MNHEY and CDR2 SMNVEV (reference sequence). V shed 6 bases, J shed 2 bases, and the junction held 21 bases outside the gene matches. The CDR3 sequence is 21 residues long. The CDR3 spells CASSLYLSETGGRLNTGELFF. The DNA of the CDR3 is TGTGCCAGCAGCCTATACCTCTCGGAGACAGGGGGCCGACTTAACACCGGGGAGCTGTTTTTT.

V usage is TRBV5-1 and J usage is TRBJ2-1; 10 bases fit TRBD2. J lost 6 bases, V lost 0 bases, and 3 bases had no gene match. Germline CDR1 reads SGHRS; CDR2 reads YFSETQ. The CDR3 runs to 15 residues. The CDR3 is CASSLASGSSNEQFF. The CDR3, as DNA: TGCGCCAGCAGCTTGGCTAGCGGGAGCAGCAATGAGCAGTTCTTC. Using reference TRBV5-1 and TRBJ2-1 for the parts outside the CDR3, the full variable domain is KAGVTQTPRYLIKTRGQQVTLSCSPISGHRSVSWYQQTPGQGLQFLFEYFSETQRNKGNFPGRFSGRQFSNSRSEMNVSTLELGDSALYLCASSLASGSSNEQFFGPGTRLTVL.

The rearrangement joins TRBV15 to TRBJ1-1; 8 bases map to TRBD1. From germline, CDR1 is LNHNV and CDR2 YYDKDF (reference sequence). The CDR3 contains 15 residues. The V and J ends lost 5 bases and 7 bases, in that order; junction bases with no gene match: 12. The CDR3 DNA follows: TGTGCCACCAGCCCCGGGGCAGGGGGCCCTGGTGAAGCTTTCTTT. Amino acids: CATSPGAGGPGEAFF. The full variable domain, rest sourced from reference TRBV15 and TRBJ1-1, is DAMVIQNPRYQVTQFGKPVTLSCSQTLNHNVMYWYQQKSSQAPKLLFHYYDKDFNNEADTPDNFQSRRPNTSFCFLDIRSPGLGDTAMYLCATSPGAGGPGEAFFGQGTRLTVV.

The CDR3 region has the DNA TGCGCCAGCAGTGAGGGGACAGGCAGAGAGCAGTTCTTC. This encodes CASSEGTGREQFF. The V call is TRBV10-1, the J call TRBJ2-1; 8 bases line up with TRBD1. CDR1 and CDR2 from the germline V gene are WNHNN and SYGVQD (reference sequence). V gave up 2 bases and J gave up 10 bases; unmatched junction bases: 4. The CDR3 spans 13 residues.

CDR3 sequence (DNA): TGCGCCAGCAGCGTCGGACAGACAACTAATGAAAAACTGTTTTTT. This sequence encodes CASSVGQTTNEKLFF. The J gene is TRBJ1-4, the V gene TRBV5-1, with a tentative D call TRBD1 (6 bases). The CDR3 is 15 amino acids. Germline-derived CDR1 and CDR2 are SGHRS and YFSETQ. Deletions cut 4 bases from V and 0 bases from J, with 10 bases between.

This chain joins TRBV5-1 and TRBJ2-7; 13 nucleotides align to TRBD2. The CDR3 runs 14 residues. CDR1 is SGHRS and CDR2 is YFSETQ in the germline V gene. V gave up 6 bases and J gave up 4 bases; unmatched junction bases: 4. The CDR3 protein is CASTGTSGVYEQYF. As DNA, the CDR3 is TGCGCCAGCACCGGGACTAGCGGGGTTTACGAGCAGTACTTC.

This clone was seen a single time. This chain connects TRBV10-3 to TRBJ2-7; 11 nucleotides match TRBD2. The CDR3 consists of 23 residues. Germline trimming cut 3 bases from V and 0 bases from J; bases unmatched to any gene: 25. CDR1 and CDR2 from the germline V gene are ENHRY and SYGVKD. DNA for the CDR3: TGTGCCATCAGTGATAGGAACTCGCACCCCGGGACTAGCGGTATAAAAACCTCCTACGAGCAGTACTTC. Translation: CAISDRNSHPGTSGIKTSYEQYF.

The V and J genes are TRBV7-6 and TRBJ2-6, with TRBD1 matching 9 bases. The junction had 6 bases not matched to a gene; V was cut back by 5 bases and J by 1 base. The germline V gene has CDR1 SGHVS and CDR2 FNYEAQ. This CDR3 contains 17 residues. Here the CDR3 DNA reads TGTGCCAGCAGCCTGGGGACAGGGAGATCTGGGGCCAACGTCCTGACTTTC. Its translation is CASSLGTGRSGANVLTF.